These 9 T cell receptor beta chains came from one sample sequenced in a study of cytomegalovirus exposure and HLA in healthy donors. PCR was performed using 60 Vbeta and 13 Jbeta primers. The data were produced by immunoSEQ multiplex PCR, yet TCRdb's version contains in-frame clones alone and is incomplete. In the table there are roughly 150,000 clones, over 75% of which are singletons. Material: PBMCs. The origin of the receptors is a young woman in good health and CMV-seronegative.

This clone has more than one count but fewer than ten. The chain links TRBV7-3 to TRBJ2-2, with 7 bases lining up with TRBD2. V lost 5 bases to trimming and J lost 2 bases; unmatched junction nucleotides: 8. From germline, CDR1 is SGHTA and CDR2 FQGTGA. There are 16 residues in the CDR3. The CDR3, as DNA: TGTGCCAGCAGCCCCCCAAGCGGGACTAACACCGGGGAGCTGTTTTTT. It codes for CASSPPSGTNTGELFF.

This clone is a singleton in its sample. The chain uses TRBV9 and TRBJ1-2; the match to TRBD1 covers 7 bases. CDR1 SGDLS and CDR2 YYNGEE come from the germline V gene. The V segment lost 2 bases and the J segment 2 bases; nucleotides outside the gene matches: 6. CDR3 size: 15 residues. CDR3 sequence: CASSVGRQGNYGYTF. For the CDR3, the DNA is TGTGCCAGCAGCGTGGGACGACAGGGAAACTATGGCTACACCTTC.

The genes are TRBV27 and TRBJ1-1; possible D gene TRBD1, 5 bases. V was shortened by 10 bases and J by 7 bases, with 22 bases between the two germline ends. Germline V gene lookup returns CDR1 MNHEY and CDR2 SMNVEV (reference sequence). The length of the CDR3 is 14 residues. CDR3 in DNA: TGTGCCACGGCCGTAGTCTGGGGGGGGGATGAAGCTTTCTTT. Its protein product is CATAVVWGGDEAFF.

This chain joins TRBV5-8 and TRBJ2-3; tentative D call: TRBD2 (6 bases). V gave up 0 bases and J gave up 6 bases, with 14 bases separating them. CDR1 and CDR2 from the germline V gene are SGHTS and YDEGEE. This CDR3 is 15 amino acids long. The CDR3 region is CASSLGGRFADTQYF. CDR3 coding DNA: TGTGCCAGCAGCTTGGGGGGGAGGTTCGCGGATACGCAGTATTTT.

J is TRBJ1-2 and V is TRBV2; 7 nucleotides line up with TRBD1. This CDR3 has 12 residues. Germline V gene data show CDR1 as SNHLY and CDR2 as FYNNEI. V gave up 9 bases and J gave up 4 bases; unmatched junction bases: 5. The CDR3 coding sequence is TGTGCCAGTAGACAGGGTGGCTATGGCTACACCTTC. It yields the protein CASRQGGYGYTF. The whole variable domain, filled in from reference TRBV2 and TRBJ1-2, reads EPEVTQTPSHQVTQMGQEVILRCVPISNHLYFYWYRQILGQKVEFLVSFYNNEISEKSEIFDDQFSVERPDGSNFTLKIRSTKLEDSAMYFCASRQGGYGYTFGSGTRLTVV.

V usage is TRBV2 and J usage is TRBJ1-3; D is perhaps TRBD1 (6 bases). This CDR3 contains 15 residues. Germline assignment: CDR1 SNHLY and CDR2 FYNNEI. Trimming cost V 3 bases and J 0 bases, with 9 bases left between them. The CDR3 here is CASSETGYSGNTIYF. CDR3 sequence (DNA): TGTGCCAGCAGTGAGACAGGATACTCTGGAAACACCATATATTTT.

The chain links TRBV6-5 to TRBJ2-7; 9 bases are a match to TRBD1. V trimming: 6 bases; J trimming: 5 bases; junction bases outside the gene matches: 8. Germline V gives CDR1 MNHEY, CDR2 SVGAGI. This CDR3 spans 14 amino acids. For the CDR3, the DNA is TGTGCCAGCAGACCCGGGACAGGGTGGGACGAGCAGTACTTC. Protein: CASRPGTGWDEQYF.

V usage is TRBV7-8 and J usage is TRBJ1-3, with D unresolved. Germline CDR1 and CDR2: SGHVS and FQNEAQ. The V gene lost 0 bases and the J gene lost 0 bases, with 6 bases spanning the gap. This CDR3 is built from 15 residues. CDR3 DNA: TGTGCCAGCAGCTTAGCCGGAGTCTCTGGAAACACCATATATTTT. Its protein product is CASSLAGVSGNTIYF.

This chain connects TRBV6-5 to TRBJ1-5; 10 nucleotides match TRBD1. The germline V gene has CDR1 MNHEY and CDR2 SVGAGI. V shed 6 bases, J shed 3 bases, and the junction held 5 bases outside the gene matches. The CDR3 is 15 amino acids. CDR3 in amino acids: CASRLGTGDNQPQHF. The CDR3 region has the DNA TGTGCCAGCAGGCTCGGGACAGGGGACAATCAGCCCCAGCATTTT.